Shown below are 21 T cell receptor beta chains from a single sample sequenced in a study of T cells in Graves' hyperthyroidism and ophthalmopathy. TCR beta CDR3 regions were amplified from RNA. Initially, a first-round RT-PCR of the TCR CDR3 employed the HTBI primer set. TCRdb passed the multiplex PCR reads through MiXCR, listing each CDR3 protein once. The sample contains about 320,000 distinct CDR3 sequences, roughly 15% of which appear only once. The specimen sequenced was blood. These receptor sequences come from a man aged 25-40 years with Graves' hyperthyroidism.

There are a few counts of this clonotype. The J gene is TRBJ2-1, the V gene TRBV20-1, with 13 bases aligning to TRBD2. V dropped 6 bases and J dropped 8; count of bases not matched to a gene: 7. The CDR3 is 14 residues long. The germline V gene encodes CDR1 DFQATT and CDR2 SNEGSKA (reference sequence). The CDR3, as DNA: TGCAGTGCCTGTGGGACTAGCGGGATTCATGAGCAGTTCTTC. It specifies CSACGTSGIHEQFF.

This sequence joins TRBV19 and TRBJ1-3, with a possible D match to TRBD1 (6 bases). Per the germline V gene, CDR1 is LNHDA and CDR2 is SQIVND (reference sequence). The CDR3 has 14 residues. Trimming stripped 8 bases from V and 4 bases from J, with 15 bases between. The CDR3 loop is CASSDSSHGNTIYF. DNA for the CDR3: TGTGCCAGTTCGGACAGCAGTCACGGAAACACCATATATTTT.

This clonotype was observed at least ten times. This rearrangement joins TRBV11-2 to TRBJ2-1, with a tentative D call TRBD2 (5 bases). Trimming stripped 4 bases from V and 10 bases from J, with 14 bases between. The CDR3 is 13 amino acids. Germline V gene sequence: CDR1 SGHAT, CDR2 FQNNGV. CDR3 DNA: TGTGCCAGCAGCTCTGGCCCGACTAAGGAGCAGTTCTTC. Amino acid sequence: CASSSGPTKEQFF.

This clonotype was counted many times. The chain joins TRBV11-2 to TRBJ2-1; the D gene is possibly TRBD2 (6 bases). The CDR3 is made up of 13 amino acids. Germline assignment: CDR1 SGHAT and CDR2 FQNNGV. V gave up 8 bases and J gave up 13 bases, with 21 bases separating them. CDR3 sequence: CASSNHRRDPQFF. CDR3 bases: TGTGCCAGCTCGAACCACCGGCGGGATCCCCAGTTCTTC.

This clonotype was detected only a few times. J is TRBJ2-2 and V is TRBV5-1; D uncertain. CDR1 and CDR2 from the germline V gene are SGHRS and YFSETQ. The CDR3 totals 14 residues. Trimming pared 0 bases from V and 5 bases from J, leaving 8 bases between. CDR3 in DNA: TGCGCCAGCAGCTTGGTCCCGGGTACCGGGGAGCTGTTTTTT. The encoded protein is CASSLVPGTGELFF.

In this sample, this clonotype turned up many times. The chain uses TRBV11-3 and TRBJ2-7; 9 nucleotides align to TRBD1. With V trimmed by 4 bases and J by 2 bases, 12 bases remained unmatched. This CDR3 comprises 17 residues. Germline CDR1 and CDR2: SGHNT and YENEEA. The CDR3 nucleotides read TGTGCCAGCAGCTCCCAGGGACAGGGAAGGGAGACCTACGAGCAGTACTTC. This codes for CASSSQGQGRETYEQYF.

This clonotype was picked up a small number of times. The chain links TRBV7-9 to TRBJ2-5, with D possibly being TRBD2 (6 bases). V was trimmed by 5 bases and J by 3 bases, leaving 19 bases between them. From germline, CDR1 is SEHNR and CDR2 FQNEAQ (reference sequence). CDR3 length: 16 residues. This CDR3 reads CASSLPLEGPKETQYF. CDR3 nucleotides: TGTGCCAGCAGCCTCCCCTTGGAGGGACCGAAAGAGACCCAGTACTTC.

In its sample, this clonotype was seen many times. This chain joins TRBV11-2 and TRBJ1-2; D is unclear. The CDR3 extends over 13 amino acids. Trimming left V 5 bases short and J 8 bases short, with 15 bases between. Germline-derived CDR1 and CDR2 are SGHAT and FQNNGV. This chain's CDR3 is CASSDRALSGYTF. The DNA of the CDR3 is TGTGCCAGCAGCGACCGGGCCCTTAGCGGCTACACCTTC.

The rearrangement joins TRBV15 to TRBJ1-2, with D possibly TRBD1 on 5 matching bases. The CDR3 has 11 amino acids. Looked up from germline, CDR1 is LNHNV and CDR2 is YYDKDF (reference sequence). V lost 4 bases, J lost 6 bases, and 6 bases lay in between. The CDR3 protein is CATSMDNGYTF. In nucleotides, the CDR3 is TGTGCCACCAGCATGGACAATGGCTACACCTTC. Combining the CDR3 with reference TRBV15 and TRBJ1-2 gives the whole variable domain DAMVIQNPRYQVTQFGKPVTLSCSQTLNHNVMYWYQQKSSQAPKLLFHYYDKDFNNEADTPDNFQSRRPNTSFCFLDIRSPGLGDTAMYLCATSMDNGYTFGSGTRLTVV.

This clonotype was found a few times. This chain connects TRBV20-1 to TRBJ1-2; D remains unclear. With 5 bases removed from V and 6 bases from J, the gap between germline ends came to 7 bases. The CDR3 runs 10 residues. CDR1 is DFQATT, CDR2 SNEGSKA, per germline (reference sequence). The CDR3, as DNA: TGCAGTGCTGTTACAGATGGCTACACCTTC. Its translation: CSAVTDGYTF.

This clonotype was counted only a few times. J is TRBJ2-6 and V is TRBV24-1; D gene unclear. Germline V gene sequence: CDR1 KGHDR, CDR2 SFDVKD. CDR3 length: 13 residues. Trimming stripped 7 bases from V and 2 bases from J, with 5 bases between. The CDR3 nucleotides are TGTGCCACCAGCCCCACTGGGGCCAACGTCCTGACTTTC. It encodes CATSPTGANVLTF.

This clonotype was seen only a few times. The chain couples TRBV4-2 to TRBJ2-7, with 7 bases identical to TRBD2. Looked up from germline, CDR1 is LGHNA and CDR2 is YNFKEQ. The CDR3 totals 16 residues. Germline trimming cut 0 bases from V and 3 bases from J; bases unmatched to any gene: 8. CDR3 protein: CASSQENPSGYYEQYF. The CDR3, as DNA: TGTGCCAGCAGCCAAGAAAATCCTAGCGGTTACTACGAGCAGTACTTC.

V is TRBV30 and J is TRBJ1-1; D is unclear. The V end lost 1 base, the J end lost 1 base, and 7 bases lay between the germline ends. Germline CDR1 reads GTSNPN; CDR2 reads SVGIG (reference sequence). This CDR3 spans 13 amino acids. As DNA, the CDR3 is TGTGCCTGGAGTGATGCAAGGAACACTGAAGCTTTCTTT. As protein: CAWSDARNTEAFF.

The chain is built from TRBV7-9 and TRBJ2-7; 7 bases line up with TRBD2. The germline CDR1 and CDR2 sequences are SEHNR and FQNEAQ (reference sequence). This CDR3 comprises 14 residues. Losses at the gene ends were 5 bases for V and 3 bases for J; bases not matched to a gene: 7. The DNA of the CDR3 is TGTGCCAGCAGCATCGAGCGGGACCTCTACGAGCAGTACTTC. Amino acids: CASSIERDLYEQYF.

In its sample, this clonotype was seen many times. The V and J genes are TRBV6-1 and TRBJ2-7; unclear D gene. Germline CDR1 is MNHNS and CDR2 is SASEGT. The germline V and J ends were trimmed by 8 bases and 0 bases, with 17 bases remaining between them. This CDR3 has 15 residues. CDR3 DNA: TGTGCCAGCGCCTCCCCGACAAGGAGCTCCTACGAGCAGTACTTC. Its protein is CASASPTRSSYEQYF.

This clonotype showed up many times. The genes are TRBV2 and TRBJ2-5; 9 bases are a match to TRBD1. This CDR3 spans 14 amino acids. Germline assignment: CDR1 SNHLY and CDR2 FYNNEI. V lost 7 bases to trimming and J lost 4 bases; unmatched junction nucleotides: 7. The CDR3 is CASTSGTGRETQYF. The CDR3 bases are TGTGCCAGCACAAGTGGGACAGGGAGAGAGACCCAGTACTTC.

This clonotype showed up many times. The chain is built from TRBV9 and TRBJ2-7; D remains unclear. CDR1 is SGDLS and CDR2 is YYNGEE in the germline V gene. V dropped 0 bases and J dropped 4 bases, with 14 bases sitting between them. This CDR3 is built from 15 residues. In DNA form, the CDR3 reads TGTGCCAGCAGCGTAGGCCTACTCAGGCATTACGAGCAGTACTTC. It yields the protein CASSVGLLRHYEQYF.

This clonotype was found many times. This chain joins TRBV6-6 and TRBJ2-7; no reliable D call. CDR1 MNHNY and CDR2 SVGAGI come from the germline V gene (reference sequence). V gave up 2 bases and J gave up 0 bases, with 11 bases separating them. This CDR3 region has 15 residues. In DNA form, the CDR3 reads TGTGCCAGCAGTTACAGGGCCCGAAGCTCCTACGAGCAGTACTTC. It specifies CASSYRARSSYEQYF.

This clonotype was counted many times. The gene calls are TRBV6-6 and TRBJ1-1; D not certain. Germline V lookup: CDR1 MNHNY, CDR2 SVGAGI (reference sequence). Trimming took off 2 bases at V and 4 bases at J, with 8 bases between the two ends. The CDR3 has 13 residues. The CDR3 region is CASSYGWSTEAFF. The CDR3, as DNA: TGTGCCAGCAGTTACGGATGGAGCACTGAAGCTTTCTTT.

This clonotype was detected ten times or more. The J gene is TRBJ1-2, the V gene TRBV12-3 or TRBV12-4; D perhaps matches TRBD1 (5 bases). V gave up 7 bases and J gave up 0 bases, with 9 bases separating them. CDR3 length: 13 amino acids. Written as DNA, the CDR3 is TGTGCCAGCACATGGGGGGCTAACTATGGCTACACCTTC. It translates to CASTWGANYGYTF.

This clonotype was observed many times. This chain links TRBV11-2 with TRBJ2-2, with D uncertain. CDR3 size: 15 residues. Between the trimmed V and J ends, which lost 2 bases and 8 bases, there was a span of 15 bases. Germline CDR1 SGHAT, CDR2 FQNNGV. The CDR3 DNA reads as TGTGCCAGCAGCTTATTCGTTAGGGCCGCGGGGGAGCTGTTTTTT. Its translation is CASSLFVRAAGELFF.